The next 25 T cell receptor beta chains were all read from a single sample in a study of T cells in Graves' hyperthyroidism and ophthalmopathy. TCR beta CDR3 regions were amplified from RNA transcripts. A first-round RT-PCR of the TCR CDR3 used the HTBI primer set. TCRdb reprocessed the multiplex PCR reads with MiXCR, giving one entry per CDR3 protein. The sample yields around 490,000 distinct CDR3 sequences, just under 20% seen once. Source material: blood. The source is a man in his forties with Graves' ophthalmopathy.

A few counts support this clonotype. V is TRBV29-1 and J is TRBJ2-1; 10 nucleotides line up with TRBD2. V trimming: 6 bases; J trimming: 5 bases; junction bases outside the gene matches: 4. Germline V gene lookup returns CDR1 SQVTM and CDR2 ANQGSEA. The length of the CDR3 is 13 residues. CDR3 in DNA: TGCAGCGTAACTAGCGGGATTAACAATGAGCAGTTCTTC. This translates into CSVTSGINNEQFF.

This clonotype showed up just once. The chain uses TRBV29-1 and TRBJ2-2; 7 bases match TRBD1. Trimming at V came to 2 bases and at J to 6 bases, leaving 6 bases not matched to a gene. The CDR3 spans 14 residues. From germline, CDR1 is SQVTM and CDR2 ANQGSEA. The CDR3 bases are TGCAGCGTTGAAAAACAGGGGCGGGCCGGGGAGCTGTTTTTT. It is translated as CSVEKQGRAGELFF.

Notes on this clonotype: This may be a read error: a much more frequent sequence differs by one nucleotide. This chain uses TRBV18 with TRBJ1-4; no definite D call. The CDR3 is 15 residues long. In germline, CDR1 is KGHSH, CDR2 LQKENI. CDR3 loop: CTSSPQEPTNEKLFF. CDR3 sequence (DNA): TGTACCAGCTCACCACAAGAACCAACTAATGAAAAACTGTTTTTT. Filled out from reference TRBV18 and TRBJ1-4, the complete variable domain reads NAGVMQNPRHLVRRRGQEARLRCSPMKGHSHVYWYRQLPEEGLKFMVYLQKENIIDESGMPKERFSAEFPKEGPSILRIQQVVRGDSAAYFCTSSPQEPTNEKLFFGSGTQLSVL.

This clonotype occurred a few times. The V call is TRBV6-1, the J call TRBJ1-1; D is ambiguous. The CDR3 contains 13 residues. The V and J ends lost 3 bases and 6 bases respectively, with 11 bases between them. Per germline, CDR1 MNHNS and CDR2 SASEGT. The CDR3 DNA is TGTGCCAGCAGTGACTTGCCACTGGCTGAAGCTTTCTTT. This sequence encodes CASSDLPLAEAFF.

This clonotype occurred a few times. This CDR3 reads CASSQDGYWGSNQPQHF. In DNA, the CDR3 is TGCGCCAGCAGCCAAGATGGATATTGGGGGAGCAATCAGCCCCAGCATTTT. This chain joins TRBV4-1 and TRBJ1-5; a weak D match, TRBD1 (5 bases). With 0 bases removed from V and 1 base from J, the gap between germline ends came to 13 bases. In germline, CDR1 is MGHRA, CDR2 YSYEKL. The CDR3 sequence is 17 residues long.

This sequence joins TRBV15 and TRBJ1-1; D is unclear. The ends were cut back, 1 base at V and 2 bases at J, with 8 bases in the middle. Germline CDR1 LNHNV, CDR2 YYDKDF (reference sequence). The CDR3 extends over 14 amino acids. The CDR3 DNA reads TGTGCCACCAGCAGAGGAGGGTTTAACACTGAAGCTTTCTTT. Its protein is CATSRGGFNTEAFF.

In its sample, this clonotype was seen a few times. The rearrangement joins TRBV20-1 to TRBJ2-5; 8 bases line up with TRBD1. The germline V gene has CDR1 DFQATT and CDR2 SNEGSKA (reference sequence). J gave up 5 bases and V 3 bases, and 5 bases lay outside the gene matches. The CDR3 has 13 amino acids. The CDR3 DNA is TGCAGTGCTAGCCGGACAGGGAAGGAGACCCAGTACTTC. Protein sequence: CSASRTGKETQYF.

This clonotype showed up just a few times. The chain carries TRBV29-1 and TRBJ2-1; 7 bases are shared with TRBD1. This CDR3 region has 11 residues. With V trimmed by 2 bases and J by 13 bases, 5 bases remained unmatched. Germline CDR1 SQVTM, CDR2 ANQGSEA. The DNA of the CDR3 is TGCAGCGTTGAACCCGGACAGGTCCAGTTCTTC. Protein: CSVEPGQVQFF.

This clonotype was found many times. The chain carries TRBV28 and TRBJ2-6, with D tentatively TRBD1 (6 bases). V dropped 6 bases and J dropped 1 base, with 10 bases sitting between them. The CDR3 totals 15 residues. Germline-derived CDR1 and CDR2 are MDHEN and SYDVKM. The CDR3 spells CASSSTGSGANVLTF. The DNA for the CDR3 is TGTGCCAGCAGCTCAACAGGGTCTGGGGCCAACGTCCTGACTTTC. The whole variable domain, filled in from reference TRBV28 and TRBJ2-6, reads DVKVTQSSRYLVKRTGEKVFLECVQDMDHENMFWYRQDPGLGLRLIYFSYDVKMKEKGDIPEGYSVSREKKERFSLILESASTNQTSMYLCASSSTGSGANVLTFGAGSRLTVL.

This clonotype was observed a few times. CDR3 nucleotides: TGTGCTAGTGGTTTGCGCCTAGCGGGTCACACAGATACGCAGTATTTT. Protein sequence: CASGLRLAGHTDTQYF. V is TRBV12-5 and J is TRBJ2-3, with 8 bases that match TRBD2. The junction had 6 bases not matched to a gene; V was cut back by 2 bases and J by 2 bases. Germline CDR1 reads LGHNT; CDR2 reads FRNRAP. The CDR3 consists of 16 residues.

J is TRBJ1-1 and V is TRBV6-1; no definite D call. CDR3 length equals 14 residues. Deletions cut 5 bases from V and 3 bases from J, with 13 bases between. The germline V gene encodes CDR1 MNHNS and CDR2 SASEGT. CDR3 sequence reads: CASSRYDGYTEAFF. CDR3 nucleotides: TGTGCCAGCAGTCGGTACGACGGATACACTGAAGCTTTCTTT.

This clonotype was picked up a small number of times. The gene calls are TRBV6-2 or TRBV6-3 and TRBJ2-7; D may correspond to TRBD1 or TRBD2 (5 bases each). Trimming cost V 10 bases and J 3 bases, with 16 bases left between them. Germline V CDR1 and CDR2: MNHEY, SVGEGT. The CDR3 runs to 13 residues. DNA for the CDR3: TGTGCCACGACTTCCCGGGACCACTACGAGCAGTACTTC. Residues: CATTSRDHYEQYF.

The chain employs TRBV20-1 and TRBJ2-4; D possibly corresponds to TRBD2 (6 bases). The length of the CDR3 is 16 residues. Germline loops: CDR1 DFQATT, CDR2 SNEGSKA (reference sequence). Trimming took 4 bases from V and 1 from J, leaving 17 bases between them. CDR3 bases: TGCAGTGCTACCCCCGGGTCCGCGGGGGCCAAAAACATTCAGTACTTC. This translates into CSATPGSAGAKNIQYF.

This clonotype has at least ten counts. As DNA, the CDR3 is TGCGCCAGCTCTGGGGACGTAAACTCCTACAATGAGCAGTTCTTC. Translating it yields CASSGDVNSYNEQFF. V and J are TRBV5-1 and TRBJ2-1, with D perhaps assigned TRBD1 or TRBD2 (5 bases each). Trimming removed 7 bases from V and 0 bases from J, with 14 bases in between. CDR1 is SGHRS, CDR2 YFSETQ, per germline. This CDR3 is built from 15 residues.

This rearrangement joins TRBV18 to TRBJ1-2; D gene unclear. Trimming removed 4 bases from V and 5 bases from J, with 5 bases in between. Looked up from germline, CDR1 is KGHSH and CDR2 is LQKENI. CDR3 size: 11 residues. The CDR3, as DNA: TGTGCCAGCTCACAGGAATATGGCTACACCTTC. Translation gives CASSQEYGYTF.

The genes are TRBV4-2 and TRBJ2-4; no reliable D call. Trimming took 0 bases from V and 3 from J, leaving 9 bases between them. Germline V gene data show CDR1 as LGHNA and CDR2 as YNFKEQ. The CDR3 contains 15 residues. CDR3 amino acids: CASSQDLWSKNIQYF. DNA of the CDR3: TGTGCCAGCAGCCAAGATTTGTGGAGCAAAAACATTCAGTACTTC.

The CDR3 is CASSYTQGGQPQHF. The CDR3 nucleotides are TGTGCCAGCAGTTACACTCAAGGGGGTCAGCCCCAGCATTTT. This rearrangement joins TRBV6-5 to TRBJ1-5, with a tentative D call TRBD1 (6 bases). Trimming took off 2 bases at V and 6 bases at J, with 11 bases between the two ends. The CDR3 consists of 14 residues. Germline V gene lookup returns CDR1 MNHEY and CDR2 SVGAGI.

This clonotype has at least ten counts. This chain connects TRBV7-2 to TRBJ2-5; D may be TRBD1 (6 bases). Germline loops: CDR1 SGHTA, CDR2 FQGNSA. This CDR3 is 15 amino acids long. The germline V and J ends were trimmed by 4 bases and 5 bases, with 17 bases remaining between them. This chain's CDR3 is CASSSEGRGSETQYF. CDR3 in DNA: TGTGCCAGCAGCTCTGAAGGCAGGGGATCGGAGACCCAGTACTTC.

This clonotype was detected many times. The rearrangement uses TRBV28 and TRBJ2-7, with D hard to call. The CDR3 runs to 12 residues. Germline V gives CDR1 MDHEN, CDR2 SYDVKM. The ends were cut back, 5 bases at V and 4 bases at J, with 9 bases in the middle. Written as DNA, the CDR3 is TGTGCCAGCAGTCTCCCAGGTTACGAGCAGTACTTC. Protein: CASSLPGYEQYF.

The V gene is TRBV4-1, the J gene TRBJ2-3; D is unresolved. The germline V gene encodes CDR1 MGHRA and CDR2 YSYEKL. The CDR3 is 15 residues long. Trimming shortened V by 5 bases and J by 3 bases, and 15 bases separated the two germline ends. The CDR3 nucleotides read TGCGCCAGCAGCGACACACCTTTCCAAACAGATACGCAGTATTTT. The encoded protein is CASSDTPFQTDTQYF.

J is TRBJ2-1 and V is TRBV6-1, with D possibly TRBD2 on 5 matching bases. V lost 8 bases and J lost 9, with 14 bases in between. This CDR3 comprises 12 residues. Looked up from germline, CDR1 is MNHNS and CDR2 is SASEGT. CDR3 nucleotides: TGTGCCAGCCGTAGCGTGGGTTCTGAGCAGTTCTTC. It is translated as CASRSVGSEQFF.

This clonotype was seen repeatedly, ten times or more. The genes are TRBV2 and TRBJ2-3, with D possibly being TRBD1 (6 bases). The CDR3 sequence is 13 residues long. Germline V gene sequence: CDR1 SNHLY, CDR2 FYNNEI. The V end lost 3 bases, the J end lost 4 bases, and 8 bases lay between the germline ends. CDR3 DNA: TGTGCCAGCAGTGAGGACAGCCCAGATACGCAGTATTTT. Translated, it gives CASSEDSPDTQYF.

The sample holds a few counts of this clonotype. The V and J genes are TRBV14 and TRBJ2-7; D not certain. From germline, CDR1 is SGHDN and CDR2 FVKESK. Trimming left V 1 base short and J 0 bases short, with 7 bases between. The CDR3 is made up of 14 amino acids. CDR3 loop: CASSQVELSYEQYF. The CDR3 DNA sequence: TGTGCCAGCAGCCAAGTGGAACTCTCCTACGAGCAGTACTTC.

The chain links TRBV28 to TRBJ1-1, with D perhaps TRBD1 (5 bases). Germline CDR1 and CDR2: MDHEN and SYDVKM. The CDR3 runs 15 residues. V dropped 8 bases and J dropped 0 bases, with 16 bases sitting between them. The CDR3 DNA sequence: TGTGCCAGCCAGAACGAGGGGTCGATGAACACTGAAGCTTTCTTT. It encodes CASQNEGSMNTEAFF.

There are many counts of this clonotype. This rearrangement joins TRBV12-3 or TRBV12-4 to TRBJ2-7; no reliable D call. The length of the CDR3 is 14 residues. Trimming took 4 bases from V and 2 from J, leaving 12 bases between them. The DNA of the CDR3 is TGTGCCAGCAGTTATCAGCATACCGCCTACGAGCAGTACTTC. Translation: CASSYQHTAYEQYF.